This is a list of T cell receptor beta chains from one sample in a study of Ad26.COV2.S vaccination and SARS-CoV-2 variants. Using immunoSEQ multiplex PCR, the repertoire was profiled, and TCRdb retains in-frame clones only, with some absent. The data show roughly 320,000 clones, with about 82% seen just once and 2% to 2.5% held by the top ten. Sequencing used peripheral blood, obtained in a trial of Ad26.COV2.S vaccine versus placebo. These receptors all stem from a person aged 18 to 65 who received the Ad26.COV2.S COVID-19 vaccine or a placebo. The CDR3 runs from the conserved cysteine through the conserved F or W. The D gene is left open where the match is weak. Size is omitted from some rows. Given values are once, few, many or a class for expanded clones.

J gene: TRBJ2-7
D gene: .
V gene: TRBV28
clone size: .
CDR3 protein: CASSVEQGREQYF
CDR3 DNA: TGTGCCAGCAGTGTCGAACAGGGTCGCGAGCAGTACTTC

J gene: TRBJ2-2
D gene: .
V gene: TRBV9
clone size: .
CDR3 protein: CASSSRTSANTGELFF
CDR3 DNA: TGTGCCAGCAGCTCCCGTACCTCTGCGAACACCGGGGAGCTGTTTTTT

J gene: TRBJ1-2
D gene: .
V gene: TRBV7-9
clone size: .
CDR3 protein: CASSLVGSYGYTF
CDR3 DNA: TGTGCCAGCAGCTTAGTCGGGAGCTATGGCTACACCTTC

J gene: TRBJ2-3
D gene: .
V gene: TRBV7-9
clone size: .
CDR3 protein: CASSSGGATQYF
CDR3 DNA: TGTGCCAGCAGCTCCGGCGGAGCAACGCAGTATTTT

J gene: TRBJ2-2
D gene: .
V gene: TRBV19
clone size: once
CDR3 protein: CASSRGFLSNTGELFF
CDR3 DNA: TGTGCCAGTTCTCGCGGGTTCCTTTCGAACACCGGGGAGCTGTTTTTT

J gene: TRBJ1-5
D gene: TRBD1
V gene: TRBV7-2
clone size: .
CDR3 protein: CASSFSGGDQPQHF
CDR3 DNA: TGTGCCAGCAGCTTTTCAGGGGGTGATCAGCCCCAGCATTTT

J gene: TRBJ2-5
D gene: .
V gene: TRBV5-1
clone size: .
CDR3 protein: CASRPIGGDVRGGETQYF
CDR3 DNA: TGCGCCAGCAGACCAATAGGGGGAGATGTTCGGGGAGGGGAGACCCAGTACTTC

J gene: TRBJ1-1
D gene: .
V gene: TRBV5-1
clone size: .
CDR3 protein: CASSPGRQRTEAFF
CDR3 DNA: TGCGCCAGCAGCCCGGGGAGACAGAGGACTGAAGCTTTCTTT

J gene: TRBJ1-5
D gene: .
V gene: TRBV19
clone size: .
CDR3 protein: CASSTRNQPQHF
CDR3 DNA: TGTGCCAGTAGTACCCGCAATCAGCCCCAGCATTTT

J gene: TRBJ1-2
D gene: .
V gene: TRBV4-1
clone size: few
CDR3 protein: CASSQEYRTNYGYTF
CDR3 DNA: TGCGCCAGCAGCCAAGAATACCGAACCAACTATGGCTACACCTTC

J gene: TRBJ1-5
D gene: .
V gene: TRBV21-1
clone size: .
CDR3 protein: CASSNRSLSNQPQHF
CDR3 DNA: TGTGCCAGCAGCAACAGGTCCCTTAGCAATCAGCCCCAGCATTTT

J gene: TRBJ2-3
D gene: TRBD2
V gene: TRBV3-1/TRBV3-2
clone size: .
CDR3 protein: CASSRRLASRTDTQYF
CDR3 DNA: TGTGCCAGCAGCCGCCGACTAGCGAGCAGGACAGATACGCAGTATTTT

J gene: TRBJ2-1
D gene: .
V gene: TRBV5-1
clone size: .
CDR3 protein: CASSLLESWVQFF
CDR3 DNA: TGCGCCAGCAGCCTACTAGAAAGTTGGGTGCAGTTCTTC

J gene: TRBJ2-3
D gene: .
V gene: TRBV19
clone size: .
CDR3 protein: CASNAPGADSSTDTQYF
CDR3 DNA: TGTGCCAGTAACGCGCCGGGGGCTGATTCTAGCACAGATACGCAGTATTTT

J gene: TRBJ1-5
D gene: .
V gene: TRBV5-1
clone size: .
CDR3 protein: CASSCRRGMGQPQHF
CDR3 DNA: TGCGCCAGCAGCTGCCGCCGAGGGATGGGGCAGCCCCAGCATTTT

J gene: TRBJ1-6
D gene: .
V gene: TRBV28
clone size: .
CDR3 protein: CASSRGVLGSYNSPLHF
CDR3 DNA: TGTGCCAGCAGTCGGGGTGTATTGGGCTCCTATAATTCACCCCTCCACTTT

J gene: TRBJ2-1
D gene: .
V gene: TRBV15
clone size: .
CDR3 protein: CATSRQGAYNEQFF
CDR3 DNA: TGTGCCACCAGCAGACAGGGTGCCTACAATGAGCAGTTCTTC

J gene: TRBJ1-5
D gene: .
V gene: TRBV28
clone size: .
CDR3 protein: CASSLATTSNQPQHF
CDR3 DNA: TGTGCCAGCAGTTTAGCGACCACAAGCAATCAGCCCCAGCATTTT

J gene: TRBJ2-1
D gene: .
V gene: TRBV11-1
clone size: .
CDR3 protein: CASSLGRDWGEQFF
CDR3 DNA: TGTGCCAGCAGCTTAGGGCGAGACTGGGGTGAGCAGTTCTTC

J gene: TRBJ2-1
D gene: .
V gene: TRBV27
clone size: once
CDR3 protein: CASSLSGGQGQFF
CDR3 DNA: TGTGCCAGCAGTTTGAGCGGCGGCCAGGGGCAGTTCTTC

J gene: TRBJ2-1
D gene: TRBD1
V gene: TRBV7-3
clone size: .
CDR3 protein: CASSLTGARDNEQFF
CDR3 DNA: TGTGCCAGCAGCCTTACAGGGGCTAGGGACAACGAGCAGTTCTTC

J gene: TRBJ2-3
D gene: TRBD2
V gene: TRBV7-3
clone size: .
CDR3 protein: CASSRASGGTDTQYF
CDR3 DNA: TGTGCCAGCAGCCGGGCTAGCGGGGGGACAGATACGCAGTATTTT

J gene: TRBJ1-4
D gene: .
V gene: TRBV7-2
clone size: .
CDR3 protein: CASSLVVSGSEKLFF
CDR3 DNA: TGTGCCAGCAGCTTAGTTGTCTCCGGGAGTGAAAAACTGTTTTTT

J gene: TRBJ1-2
D gene: .
V gene: TRBV5-8
clone size: .
CDR3 protein: CASTPLTGSGGYTF
CDR3 DNA: TGTGCCAGCACCCCCCTCACAGGGTCTGGAGGCTACACCTTC

J gene: TRBJ2-2
D gene: TRBD1
V gene: TRBV27
clone size: .
CDR3 protein: CASRPTGVGELFF
CDR3 DNA: TGTGCCAGCAGGCCGACAGGGGTCGGGGAGCTGTTTTTT

J gene: TRBJ2-7
D gene: .
V gene: TRBV11-2
clone size: .
CDR3 protein: CASSGLAYEQYF
CDR3 DNA: TGTGCCAGCAGCGGCCTTGCTTACGAGCAGTACTTC

J gene: TRBJ2-7
D gene: .
V gene: TRBV5-4
clone size: .
CDR3 protein: CASSFGAGVGYEQYF
CDR3 DNA: TGTGCCAGCAGCTTTGGGGCAGGGGTTGGATACGAGCAGTACTTC

J gene: TRBJ1-6
D gene: TRBD1
V gene: TRBV2
clone size: .
CDR3 protein: CASRGTGGENSPLHF
CDR3 DNA: TGTGCCAGCAGAGGGACAGGGGGCGAAAATTCACCCCTCCACTTT

J gene: TRBJ1-1
D gene: .
V gene: TRBV9
clone size: .
CDR3 protein: CASSVTGMNTEAFF
CDR3 DNA: TGTGCCAGCAGCGTAACAGGTATGAACACTGAAGCTTTCTTT

J gene: TRBJ2-3
D gene: .
V gene: TRBV5-4
clone size: .
CDR3 protein: CASNEGSGPDTQYF
CDR3 DNA: TGTGCCAGCAACGAAGGGAGTGGGCCAGATACGCAGTATTTT

J gene: TRBJ1-1
D gene: .
V gene: TRBV4-1
clone size: .
CDR3 protein: CASSPGPPSHTEAFF
CDR3 DNA: TGCGCCAGCAGCCCCGGACCCCCAAGCCACACTGAAGCTTTCTTT

J gene: TRBJ2-7
D gene: .
V gene: TRBV27
clone size: .
CDR3 protein: CASRPNPFLPGEQYF
CDR3 DNA: TGTGCCAGCAGACCCAACCCATTTCTTCCCGGCGAGCAGTACTTC

J gene: TRBJ2-7
D gene: .
V gene: TRBV27
clone size: .
CDR3 protein: CASSGRQADEQYF
CDR3 DNA: TGTGCCAGCAGTGGTCGACAGGCCGACGAGCAGTACTTC

J gene: TRBJ1-1
D gene: .
V gene: TRBV30
clone size: .
CDR3 protein: CAWSVQTNTEAFF
CDR3 DNA: TGTGCCTGGAGTGTACAGACGAACACTGAAGCTTTCTTT

J gene: TRBJ2-5
D gene: .
V gene: TRBV19
clone size: .
CDR3 protein: CASSSRDGTQYF
CDR3 DNA: TGTGCCAGTAGTAGCAGGGATGGGACCCAGTACTTC

J gene: TRBJ1-1
D gene: .
V gene: TRBV10-3
clone size: .
CDR3 protein: CATQEQVRNTEAFF
CDR3 DNA: TGTGCCACCCAGGAACAGGTTAGGAACACTGAAGCTTTCTTT

J gene: TRBJ2-3
D gene: .
V gene: TRBV9
clone size: .
CDR3 protein: CASSDQTLALGADTQYF
CDR3 DNA: TGTGCCAGCAGCGACCAGACACTAGCCCTAGGAGCAGATACGCAGTATTTT

J gene: TRBJ1-1
D gene: .
V gene: TRBV12-5
clone size: .
CDR3 protein: CASGSLVGAGTEAFF
CDR3 DNA: TGTGCTAGTGGTTCCTTAGTCGGAGCGGGCACTGAAGCTTTCTTT

J gene: TRBJ2-7
D gene: .
V gene: TRBV7-6
clone size: .
CDR3 protein: CATRLPDSYEQYF
CDR3 DNA: TGTGCCACGCGACTACCGGACTCCTACGAGCAGTACTTC

J gene: TRBJ2-2
D gene: TRBD1
V gene: TRBV6-5
clone size: .
CDR3 protein: CASSPGTGGTGELFF
CDR3 DNA: TGTGCCAGCAGCCCCGGGACAGGGGGCACCGGGGAGCTGTTTTTT

J gene: TRBJ2-7
D gene: .
V gene: TRBV9
clone size: .
CDR3 protein: CASSPTPQSTYEQYF
CDR3 DNA: TGTGCCAGCAGTCCCACCCCCCAGTCCACCTACGAGCAGTACTTC

J gene: TRBJ2-3
D gene: .
V gene: TRBV5-4
clone size: .
CDR3 protein: CASSLTDTQYF
CDR3 DNA: TGTGCCAGCAGCCTCACAGATACGCAGTATTTT

J gene: TRBJ2-1
D gene: .
V gene: TRBV11-2
clone size: .
CDR3 protein: CASSPESSYNEQFF
CDR3 DNA: TGTGCCAGCAGCCCGGAAAGCTCCTACAATGAGCAGTTCTTC

J gene: TRBJ2-3
D gene: .
V gene: TRBV6-5
clone size: .
CDR3 protein: CASSYSRFEDTQYF
CDR3 DNA: TGTGCCAGCAGTTACTCAAGGTTTGAAGATACGCAGTATTTT

J gene: TRBJ2-1
D gene: TRBD1
V gene: TRBV11-1
clone size: .
CDR3 protein: CASSYSGGAANEQFF
CDR3 DNA: TGTGCCAGCAGCTACTCAGGGGGCGCAGCGAATGAGCAGTTCTTC

J gene: TRBJ1-1
D gene: TRBD1
V gene: TRBV30
clone size: few
CDR3 protein: CAWETGVGDTEAFF
CDR3 DNA: TGTGCCTGGGAAACAGGGGTGGGGGACACTGAAGCTTTCTTT